Given below is one T cell receptor beta chain in context. Its antigen is currently unknown. The data stem from a study of shared clonotypes between healthy human individuals. Study-wide context: Donor composition was a couple of women and three men, aged 18 to 49.

The V and J ends lost 3 bases and 2 bases respectively, with 12 bases between them. From germline, CDR1 is SGHRS and CDR2 YFSETQ. The CDR3 has 14 amino acids. General study results and limits: Rarefaction revealed incomplete sorted-subset sequencing despite large depth.

Using immunoSEQ multiplex PCR, the repertoire was profiled, and TCRdb retains in-frame clones only, with some absent. The sample has over 1.4 million clones; over 95% are singletons. What was sequenced was naive CD4+ T cells sorted from blood. As for subset: CD45RA+ positively selected. This chain links TRBV5-1 with TRBJ2-7; D might be TRBD2 (5 bases). The source of this sequence is a man between 25 and 39 years old in good health. The CDR3 region has the DNA TGCGCCAGCAGCTACAACCGGGAAACCTACGAGCAGTACTTC. Amino acids: CASSYNRETYEQYF. The variable domain in full, completed from reference TRBV5-1 and TRBJ2-7, reads KAGVTQTPRYLIKTRGQQVTLSCSPISGHRSVSWYQQTPGQGLQFLFEYFSETQRNKGNFPGRFSGRQFSNSRSEMNVSTLELGDSALYLCASSYNRETYEQYFGPGTRLTVT.